The clone carrying this TCR beta chain was counted a few times. This sample is drawn from a study of beta chain features in type 1 diabetes. CDR3 length equals 17 residues. V lost 4 bases and J lost 2; bases outside the gene matches: 11. Germline values: CDR1 MDHEN, CDR2 SYDVKM. What was sequenced were expressed TCRB transcripts, since all of the isolated RNA had been reverse transcribed. Libraries were prepared by immunoSEQ multiplex PCR; TCRdb keeps only in-frame clonotypes and omits some of them. The table shows under 400,000 clones, with 10% to 15% occurring only once. The TCR comes from a man aged 18 to 30 in good health. The sequencing sample was made of naive CD4+ T cells from blood. The chain couples TRBV28 to TRBJ2-7, with 10 bases fitting TRBD1. This chain's CDR3 is CASSSPWGQGSTYEQYF. Written as DNA, the CDR3 is TGTGCCAGCAGTTCCCCTTGGGGACAGGGGTCCACCTACGAGCAGTACTTC.